Below are 8 T cell receptor beta chains sequenced from a single sample in a study of cytomegalovirus exposure and HLA in healthy donors. The study ran its PCR with 60 Vbeta and 13 Jbeta primers. The repertoire was sequenced with immunoSEQ multiplex PCR; TCRdb's copy has only in-frame clones and lacks some. The sample lists roughly 100,000 clones; approximately 77% were seen once. The material sequenced was PBMCs. These receptors originate from a female donor in good health and CMV-seronegative.

The chain couples TRBV5-1 to TRBJ2-3; 12 positions match TRBD1. Looked up from germline, CDR1 is SGHRS and CDR2 is YFSETQ. The CDR3 runs to 18 residues. V shed 4 bases, J shed 4 bases, and the junction held 13 bases outside the gene matches. The CDR3 spells CASSAGTGGGNKADTQYF. The CDR3 DNA reads TGCGCCAGCAGCGCCGGGACAGGGGGCGGAAATAAAGCAGATACGCAGTATTTT.

V usage is TRBV11-2 and J usage is TRBJ1-1; possibly TRBD1 for D (5 bases). V lost 8 bases and J 0 bases, leaving 19 bases between the germline ends. CDR3 length equals 16 residues. Germline CDR1 reads SGHAT; CDR2 reads FQNNGV. DNA of the CDR3: TGTGCCAGCCGGGGGAGAGGGGATTATTTGAACACTGAAGCTTTCTTT. Protein: CASRGRGDYLNTEAFF.

The chain employs TRBV28 and TRBJ2-6; D call uncertain. The CDR3 extends over 14 amino acids. V lost 8 bases to trimming and J lost 3 bases, with 11 bases between them. Germline loops: CDR1 MDHEN, CDR2 SYDVKM. In DNA form, the CDR3 reads TGTGCCAGCTGTACTTTGAGTGGGGCCAACGTCCTGACTTTC. Translating it yields CASCTLSGANVLTF.

V is TRBV28 and J is TRBJ1-1; no clear D. Trimming removed 6 bases from V and 1 base from J, with 12 bases in between. Per the germline V gene, CDR1 is MDHEN and CDR2 is SYDVKM. CDR3 length: 14 amino acids. The CDR3 sequence: CASRPRRGNTEAFF. Written as DNA, the CDR3 is TGTGCCAGCAGACCGCGGCGTGGGAACACTGAAGCTTTCTTT.

In regard to this clone: The junction differs from germline at one of its ends, possibly a read error. The rearrangement uses TRBV5-5 and TRBJ2-7, with TRBD2 as a possible D gene (5 bases). The CDR3 spans 10 residues. The V gene's germline CDR1 is SGHKS and CDR2 YYEKEE (reference sequence). DNA of the CDR3: TGTGCCAGCGGGAGTAACGAGGAGTACTTC. As protein: CASGSNEEYF.

V gene TRBV12-5 combines with J gene TRBJ2-5; TRBD1 agrees at 7 bases. Germline values: CDR1 LGHNT, CDR2 FRNRAP. This CDR3 has 13 amino acids. V dropped 5 bases and J dropped 2; count of bases not matched to a gene: 2. CDR3: CASGDRVQETQYF. In DNA form, the CDR3 reads TGTGCTAGTGGTGACAGGGTTCAAGAGACCCAGTACTTC. The variable domain in full, with the rest retrieved from reference TRBV12-5 and TRBJ2-5, is DARVTQTPRHKVTEMGQEVTMRCQPILGHNTVFWYRQTMMQGLELLAYFRNRAPLDDSGMPKDRFSAEMPDATLATLKIQPSEPRDSAVYFCASGDRVQETQYFGPGTRLLVL.

CDR3 nucleotide sequence: TGTGCCAGTAGCCCACTGCCCTCCTACAATGAGCAGTTCTTC. This gives the protein CASSPLPSYNEQFF. This sequence joins TRBV19 and TRBJ2-1; the D is unclear. This CDR3 has 14 amino acids. CDR1 is LNHDA and CDR2 is SQIVND in the germline V gene (reference sequence). The V gene lost 6 bases and the J gene lost 0 bases, with 9 bases spanning the gap.

The rearrangement uses TRBV6-1 and TRBJ1-1, with D possibly being TRBD1 (6 bases). Trimming shortened V by 0 bases and J by 10 bases, and 12 bases separated the two germline ends. From germline, CDR1 is MNHNS and CDR2 SASEGT. CDR3 size: 13 residues. This CDR3 reads CASSEAPGQRAFF. The CDR3, as DNA: TGTGCCAGCAGTGAAGCCCCCGGACAGAGAGCTTTCTTT.